This T cell receptor (beta chain) was captured by sequencing in a study of STAT5B mutations in CD4+ large granular lymphocyte leukemia. General study points: 8/27 top patient clones versus 2/35 control clones were TRBV06-family.

Recruitment of CD4+ T-LGLL patients was in Padova, Helsinki and Shinshu. In regard to this clone: Its target is unknown.

Here immunoSEQ multiplex PCR was the method, and the copy in TCRdb shows in-frame clones only, minus some. The sample holds thousands of clones, around 92% seen once. Trimming removed 1 base from V and 4 bases from J; junction bases left unmatched: 3. Germline CDR1 MGHDK, CDR2 SYGVNS. This CDR3 is 15 amino acids long. This TCR derives from a woman in her 70s with CD4+ T-cell large granular lymphocyte leukemia. The specimen sequenced was PBMCs. This sequence joins TRBV25-1 and TRBJ1-3, with 8 bases matching TRBD1. This CDR3 is CASSEWQGAGNTIYF. DNA of the CDR3: TGTGCCAGCAGTGAATGGCAGGGGGCAGGAAACACCATATATTTT.